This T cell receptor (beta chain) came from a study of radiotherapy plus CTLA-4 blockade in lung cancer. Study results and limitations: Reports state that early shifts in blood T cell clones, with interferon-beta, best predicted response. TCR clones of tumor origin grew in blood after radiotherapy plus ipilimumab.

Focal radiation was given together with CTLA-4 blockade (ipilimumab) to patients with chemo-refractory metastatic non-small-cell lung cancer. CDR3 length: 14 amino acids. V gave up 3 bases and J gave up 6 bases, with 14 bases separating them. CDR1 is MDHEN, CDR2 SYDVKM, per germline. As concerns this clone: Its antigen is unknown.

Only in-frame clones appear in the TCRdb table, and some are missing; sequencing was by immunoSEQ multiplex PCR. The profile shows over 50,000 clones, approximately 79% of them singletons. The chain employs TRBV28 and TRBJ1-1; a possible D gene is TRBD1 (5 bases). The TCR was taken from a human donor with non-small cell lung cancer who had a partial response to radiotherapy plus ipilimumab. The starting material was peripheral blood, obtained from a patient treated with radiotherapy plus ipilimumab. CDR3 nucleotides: TGTGCCAGCAGTTTGGGCAGGGTTGGGGCTGAAGCTTTCTTT. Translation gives CASSLGRVGAEAFF.